This paragraph covers one TCR beta chain sequence. Antigen: not known. In the authors' methods: After removing out-of-frame reads, 2 million to 2.5 million distinct TCRbeta sequences remained. Here immunoSEQ multiplex PCR was the method, and the copy in TCRdb shows in-frame clones only, minus some. V, J and clone size are those of that table, while D and trimming were read from the DNA. Of approximately 50,000 clones detected, about 68% appear once; the ten largest clones hold roughly 3%. The sort gate was single viable CD3+CD4+CD8-CD45RO+ cells for memory CD4+ T cells. CMV serostatus came from serum IgG against pp150, pp28, p38, p52. The sample comes from a study of memory CD4+ T cells and cytomegalovirus serostatus. This CDR3 has 13 residues. Per the germline V gene, CDR1 is GTSNPN and CDR2 is SVGIG (reference sequence). V was shortened by 8 bases and J by 6 bases, with 16 bases between the two germline ends.

Study results and caveats: The CMV-associated TCR signature appears largely within the CD4+ memory repertoire.

Specimen: memory CD4+ T cells from blood. The chain uses TRBV30 and TRBJ2-2, with TRBD2 as a possible D gene (6 bases). This TCR was recovered from an adult in good health and CMV-seropositive. The DNA of the CDR3 is TGTGCCATCACAGGATGGGGGGCCGGGGAGCTGTTTTTT. Its protein is CAITGWGAGELFF.